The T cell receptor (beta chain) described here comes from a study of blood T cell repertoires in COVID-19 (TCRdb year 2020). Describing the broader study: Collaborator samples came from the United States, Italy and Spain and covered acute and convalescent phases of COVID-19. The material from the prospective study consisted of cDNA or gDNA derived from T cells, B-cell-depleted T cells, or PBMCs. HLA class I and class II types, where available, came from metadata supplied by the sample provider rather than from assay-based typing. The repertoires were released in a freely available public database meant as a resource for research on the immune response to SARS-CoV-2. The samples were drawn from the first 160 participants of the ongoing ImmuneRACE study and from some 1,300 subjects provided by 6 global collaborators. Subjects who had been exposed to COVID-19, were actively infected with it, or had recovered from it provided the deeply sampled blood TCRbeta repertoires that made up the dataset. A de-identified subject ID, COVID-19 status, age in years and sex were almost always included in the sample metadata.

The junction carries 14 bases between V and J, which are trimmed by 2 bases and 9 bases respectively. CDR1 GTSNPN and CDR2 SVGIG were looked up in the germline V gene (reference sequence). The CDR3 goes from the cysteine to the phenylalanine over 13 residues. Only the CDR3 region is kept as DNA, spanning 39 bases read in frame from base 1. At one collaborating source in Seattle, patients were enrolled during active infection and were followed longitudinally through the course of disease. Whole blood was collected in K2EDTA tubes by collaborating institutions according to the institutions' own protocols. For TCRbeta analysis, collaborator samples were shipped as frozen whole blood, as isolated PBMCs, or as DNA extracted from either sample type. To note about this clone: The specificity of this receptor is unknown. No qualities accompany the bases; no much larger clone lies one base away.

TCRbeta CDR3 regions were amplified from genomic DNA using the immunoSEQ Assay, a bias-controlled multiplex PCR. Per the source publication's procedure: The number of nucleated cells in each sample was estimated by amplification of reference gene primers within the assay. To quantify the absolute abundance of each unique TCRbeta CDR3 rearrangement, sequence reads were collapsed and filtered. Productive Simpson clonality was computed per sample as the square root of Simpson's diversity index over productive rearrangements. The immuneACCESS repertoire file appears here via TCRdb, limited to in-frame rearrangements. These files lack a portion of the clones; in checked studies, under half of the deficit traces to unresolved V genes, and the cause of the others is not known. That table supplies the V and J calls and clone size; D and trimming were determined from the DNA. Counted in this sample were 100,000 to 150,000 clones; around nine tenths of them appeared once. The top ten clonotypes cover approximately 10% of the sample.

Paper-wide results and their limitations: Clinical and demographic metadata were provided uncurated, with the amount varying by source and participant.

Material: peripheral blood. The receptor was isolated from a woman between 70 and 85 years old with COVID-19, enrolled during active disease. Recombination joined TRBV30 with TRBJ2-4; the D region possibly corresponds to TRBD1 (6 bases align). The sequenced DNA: TGTGCCTGGAGTCCGGGACACGGCGGCATTCAGTACTTC. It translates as CAWSPGHGGIQYF.